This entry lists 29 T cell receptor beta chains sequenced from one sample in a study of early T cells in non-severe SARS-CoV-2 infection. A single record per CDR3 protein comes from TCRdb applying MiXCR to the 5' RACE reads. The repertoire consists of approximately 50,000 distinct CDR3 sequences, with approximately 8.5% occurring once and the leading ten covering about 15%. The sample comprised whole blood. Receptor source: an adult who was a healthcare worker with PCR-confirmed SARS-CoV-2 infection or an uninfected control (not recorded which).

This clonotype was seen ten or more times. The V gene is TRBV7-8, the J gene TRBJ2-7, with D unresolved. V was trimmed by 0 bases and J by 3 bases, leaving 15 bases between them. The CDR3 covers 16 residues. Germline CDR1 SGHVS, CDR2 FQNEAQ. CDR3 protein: CASSLAPGPIFYEQYF. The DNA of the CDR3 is TGTGCCAGCAGCTTAGCCCCGGGCCCGATCTTCTACGAGCAGTACTTC.

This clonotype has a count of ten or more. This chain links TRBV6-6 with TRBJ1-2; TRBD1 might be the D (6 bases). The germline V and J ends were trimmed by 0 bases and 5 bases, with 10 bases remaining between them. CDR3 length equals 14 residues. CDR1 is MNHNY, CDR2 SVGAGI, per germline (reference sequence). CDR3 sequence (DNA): TGTGCCAGCAGTTACTCTGGGGGGCTTTATGGCTACACCTTC. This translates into CASSYSGGLYGYTF.

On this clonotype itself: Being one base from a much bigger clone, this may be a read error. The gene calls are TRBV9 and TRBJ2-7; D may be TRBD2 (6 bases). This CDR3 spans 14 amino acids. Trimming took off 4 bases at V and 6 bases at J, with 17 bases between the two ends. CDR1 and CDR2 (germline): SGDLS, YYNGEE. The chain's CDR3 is CASSPLGGGVEQYF. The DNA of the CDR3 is TGTGCCAGCAGCCCTCTGGGAGGCGGGGTCGAGCAGTACTTC.

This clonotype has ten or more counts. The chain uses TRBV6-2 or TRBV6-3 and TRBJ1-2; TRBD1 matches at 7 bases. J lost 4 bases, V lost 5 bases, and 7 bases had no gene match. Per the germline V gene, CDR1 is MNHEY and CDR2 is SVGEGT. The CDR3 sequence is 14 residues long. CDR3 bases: TGTGCCAGCAGTCAACAGGGGCGAGGCTATGGCTACACCTTC. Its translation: CASSQQGRGYGYTF.

The CDR3 sequence is CASSQGPTYGYTF. The CDR3 DNA reads as TGTGCCAGCAGCCAAGGACCGACCTATGGCTACACCTTC. This chain connects TRBV3-1 to TRBJ1-2; D unclear. Looked up from germline, CDR1 is LGHDT and CDR2 is YNNKEL (reference sequence). The CDR3 consists of 13 residues. V lost 1 base, J lost 4 bases, and 7 bases lay in between.

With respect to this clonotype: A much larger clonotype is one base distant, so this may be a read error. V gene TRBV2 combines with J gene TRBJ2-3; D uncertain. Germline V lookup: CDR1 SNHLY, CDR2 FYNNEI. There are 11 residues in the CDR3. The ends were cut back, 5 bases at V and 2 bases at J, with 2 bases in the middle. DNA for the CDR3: TGTGCCAGCAGTCCCACAGATACGCAGTATTTT. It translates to CASSPTDTQYF. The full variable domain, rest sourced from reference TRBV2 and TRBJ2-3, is EPEVTQTPSHQVTQMGQEVILRCVPISNHLYFYWYRQILGQKVEFLVSFYNNEISEKSEIFDDQFSVERPDGSNFTLKIRSTKLEDSAMYFCASSPTDTQYFGPGTRLTVL.

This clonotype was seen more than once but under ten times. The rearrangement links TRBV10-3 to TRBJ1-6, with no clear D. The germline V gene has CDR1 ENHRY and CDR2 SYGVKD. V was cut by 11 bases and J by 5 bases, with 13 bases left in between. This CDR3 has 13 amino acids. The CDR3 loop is CAARAQNNSPLHF. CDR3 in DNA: TGTGCCGCCCGCGCACAGAATAATTCACCCCTCCACTTT.

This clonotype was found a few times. CDR3 sequence reads: CASSQSSGSYEQYF. In nucleotides, the CDR3 is TGTGCCAGCAGCCAATCTAGCGGGAGCTACGAGCAGTACTTC. V and J are TRBV3-1 and TRBJ2-7; TRBD2 matches at 10 bases. V was clipped by 2 bases and J by 3 bases; unmatched bases: 1. CDR1 is LGHDT and CDR2 is YNNKEL in the germline V gene (reference sequence). CDR3 length: 14 residues.

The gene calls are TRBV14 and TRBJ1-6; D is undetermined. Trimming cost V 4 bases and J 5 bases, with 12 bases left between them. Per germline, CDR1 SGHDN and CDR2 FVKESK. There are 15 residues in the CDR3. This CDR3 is CASSRRDLNNSPLHF. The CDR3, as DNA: TGTGCCAGCAGCCGAAGAGACCTGAATAATTCACCCCTCCACTTT.

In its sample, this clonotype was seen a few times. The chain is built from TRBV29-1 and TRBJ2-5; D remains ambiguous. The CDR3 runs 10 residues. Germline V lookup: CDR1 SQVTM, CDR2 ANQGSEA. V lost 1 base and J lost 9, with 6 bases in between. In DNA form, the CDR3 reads TGCAGCGTTGAAGTTCCGCCCCAGTACTTC. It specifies CSVEVPPQYF.

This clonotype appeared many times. This CDR3 is CASSLGGSNTGELFF. DNA for the CDR3: TGTGCCAGCAGCTTGGGGGGATCGAACACCGGGGAGCTGTTTTTT. This rearrangement joins TRBV5-4 to TRBJ2-2; D is unresolved. Per the germline V gene, CDR1 is SGHNT and CDR2 is YYREEE (reference sequence). V dropped 0 bases and J dropped 0 bases, with 6 bases sitting between them. The CDR3 spans 15 residues.

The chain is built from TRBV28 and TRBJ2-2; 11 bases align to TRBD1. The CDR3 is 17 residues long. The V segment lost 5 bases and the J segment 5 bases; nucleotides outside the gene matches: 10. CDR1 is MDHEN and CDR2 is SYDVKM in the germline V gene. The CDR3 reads CASSPIGQGARTGELFF. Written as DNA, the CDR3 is TGTGCCAGCAGTCCCATAGGACAGGGGGCGAGAACCGGGGAGCTGTTTTTT.

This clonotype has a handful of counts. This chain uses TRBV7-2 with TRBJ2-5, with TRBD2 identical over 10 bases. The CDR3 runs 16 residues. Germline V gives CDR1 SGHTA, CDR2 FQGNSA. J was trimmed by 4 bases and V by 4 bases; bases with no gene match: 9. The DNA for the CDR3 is TGTGCCAGCAGCTATCTGAGCGGGAGGGTTCGAGAGACCCAGTACTTC. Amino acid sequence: CASSYLSGRVRETQYF. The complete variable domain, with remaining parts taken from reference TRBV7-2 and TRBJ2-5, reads GAGVSQSPSNKVTEKGKDVELRCDPISGHTALYWYRQSLGQGLEFLIYFQGNSAPDKSGLPSDRFSAERTGGSVSTLTIQRTQQEDSAVYLCASSYLSGRVRETQYFGPGTRLLVL.

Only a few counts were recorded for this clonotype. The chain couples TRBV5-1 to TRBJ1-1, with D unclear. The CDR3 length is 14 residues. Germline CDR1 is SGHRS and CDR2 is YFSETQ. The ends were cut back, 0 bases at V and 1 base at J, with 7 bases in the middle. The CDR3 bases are TGCGCCAGCAGCTTGGATCGACAGAACACTGAAGCTTTCTTT. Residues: CASSLDRQNTEAFF.

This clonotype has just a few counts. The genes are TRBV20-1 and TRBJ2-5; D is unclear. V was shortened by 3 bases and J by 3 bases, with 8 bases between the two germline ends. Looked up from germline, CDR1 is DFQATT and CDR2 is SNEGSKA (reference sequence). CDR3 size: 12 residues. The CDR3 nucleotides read TGCAGTGCTAGTGGGTCCGAAGAGACCCAGTACTTC. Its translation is CSASGSEETQYF.

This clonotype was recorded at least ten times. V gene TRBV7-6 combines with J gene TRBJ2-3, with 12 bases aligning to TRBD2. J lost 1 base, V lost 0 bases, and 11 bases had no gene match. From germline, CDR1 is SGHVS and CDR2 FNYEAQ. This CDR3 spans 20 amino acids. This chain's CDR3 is CASSLAQASGRVYRTDTQYF. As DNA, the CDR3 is TGTGCCAGCAGCTTAGCGCAGGCTAGCGGGAGGGTATACCGCACAGATACGCAGTATTTT.

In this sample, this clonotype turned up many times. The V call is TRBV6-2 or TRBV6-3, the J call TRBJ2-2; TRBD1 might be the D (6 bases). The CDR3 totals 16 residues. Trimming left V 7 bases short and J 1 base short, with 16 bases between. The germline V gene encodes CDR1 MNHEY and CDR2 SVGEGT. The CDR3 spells CASTGKGGENTGELFF. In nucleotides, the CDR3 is TGTGCCAGCACGGGGAAAGGGGGAGAGAACACCGGGGAGCTGTTTTTT.

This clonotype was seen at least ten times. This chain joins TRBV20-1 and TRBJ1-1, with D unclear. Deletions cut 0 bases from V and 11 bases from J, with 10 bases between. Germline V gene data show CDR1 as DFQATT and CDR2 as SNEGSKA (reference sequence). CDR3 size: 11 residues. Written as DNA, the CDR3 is TGCAGTGCTAGAGAGCGGAATACGGCTTTCTTT. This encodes CSARERNTAFF.

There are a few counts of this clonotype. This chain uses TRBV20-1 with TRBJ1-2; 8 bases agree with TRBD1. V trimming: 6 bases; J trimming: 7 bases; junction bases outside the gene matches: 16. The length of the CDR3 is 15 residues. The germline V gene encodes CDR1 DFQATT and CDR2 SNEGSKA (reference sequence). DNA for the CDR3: TGCAGTGCCCCGATACCCTCCGACAGGGGACCTGGCTACACCTTC. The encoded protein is CSAPIPSDRGPGYTF.

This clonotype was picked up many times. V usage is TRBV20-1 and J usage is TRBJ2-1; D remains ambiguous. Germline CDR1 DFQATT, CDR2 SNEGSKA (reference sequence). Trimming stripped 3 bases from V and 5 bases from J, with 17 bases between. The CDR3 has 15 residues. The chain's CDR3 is CSASATTAVNNEQFF. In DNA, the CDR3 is TGCAGTGCTAGTGCCACAACTGCGGTAAACAATGAGCAGTTCTTC.

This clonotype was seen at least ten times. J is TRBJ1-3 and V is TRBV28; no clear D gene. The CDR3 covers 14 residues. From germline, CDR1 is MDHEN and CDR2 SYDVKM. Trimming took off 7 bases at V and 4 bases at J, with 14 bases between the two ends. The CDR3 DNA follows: TGTGCCAGCACCCCCTATGGGAGGGGAAACACCATATATTTT. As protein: CASTPYGRGNTIYF.

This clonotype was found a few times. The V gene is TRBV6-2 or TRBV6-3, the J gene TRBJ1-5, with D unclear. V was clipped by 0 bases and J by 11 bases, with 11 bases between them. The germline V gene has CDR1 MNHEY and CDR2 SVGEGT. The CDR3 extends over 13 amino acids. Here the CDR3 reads CASSYSSVVSQHF. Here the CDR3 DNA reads TGTGCCAGCAGTTACTCTTCGGTAGTGTCCCAGCATTTT.

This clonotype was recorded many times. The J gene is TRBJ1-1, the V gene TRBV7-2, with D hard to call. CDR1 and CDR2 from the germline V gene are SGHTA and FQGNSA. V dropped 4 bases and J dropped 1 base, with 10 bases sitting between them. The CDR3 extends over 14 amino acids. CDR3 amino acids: CASSYRAPNTEAFF. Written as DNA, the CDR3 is TGTGCCAGCAGCTACCGGGCCCCGAACACTGAAGCTTTCTTT.

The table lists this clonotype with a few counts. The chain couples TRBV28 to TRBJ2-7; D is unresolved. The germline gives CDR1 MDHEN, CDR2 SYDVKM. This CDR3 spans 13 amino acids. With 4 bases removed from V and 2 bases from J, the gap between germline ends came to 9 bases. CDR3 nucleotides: TGTGCCAGCAGTTCTCAGATTCCCTACGAGCAGTACTTC. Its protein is CASSSQIPYEQYF.

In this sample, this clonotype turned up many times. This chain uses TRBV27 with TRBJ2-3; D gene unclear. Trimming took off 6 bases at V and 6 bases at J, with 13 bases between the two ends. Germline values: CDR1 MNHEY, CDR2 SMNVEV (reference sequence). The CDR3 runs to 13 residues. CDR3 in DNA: TGTGCCAGCAGCCACCCGATTCCGGATACGCAGTATTTT. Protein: CASSHPIPDTQYF.

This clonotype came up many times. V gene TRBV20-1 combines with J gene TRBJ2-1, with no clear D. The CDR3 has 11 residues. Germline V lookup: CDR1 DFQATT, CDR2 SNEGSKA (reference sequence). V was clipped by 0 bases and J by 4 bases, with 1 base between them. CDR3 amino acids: CSAREYNEQFF. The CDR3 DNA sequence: TGCAGTGCTAGAGAATACAATGAGCAGTTCTTC.

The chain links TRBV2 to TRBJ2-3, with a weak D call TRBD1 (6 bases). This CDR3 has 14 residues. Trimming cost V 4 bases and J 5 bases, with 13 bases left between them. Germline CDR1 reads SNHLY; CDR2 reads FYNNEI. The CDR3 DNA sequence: TGTGCCAGCAGTGTGTACAGGGAGCGAGATACGCAGTATTTT. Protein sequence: CASSVYRERDTQYF.

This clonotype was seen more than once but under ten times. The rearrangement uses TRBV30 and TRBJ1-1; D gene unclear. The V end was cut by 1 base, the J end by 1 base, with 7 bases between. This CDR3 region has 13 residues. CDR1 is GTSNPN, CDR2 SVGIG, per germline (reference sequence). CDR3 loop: CAWSADTNTEAFF. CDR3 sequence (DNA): TGTGCCTGGAGTGCCGACACGAACACTGAAGCTTTCTTT. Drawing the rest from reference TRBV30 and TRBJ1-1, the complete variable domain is SQTIHQWPATLVQPVGSPLSLECTVEGTSNPNLYWYRQAAGRGLQLLFYSVGIGQISSEVPQNLSASRPQDRQFILSSKKLLLSDSGFYLCAWSADTNTEAFFGQGTRLTVV.

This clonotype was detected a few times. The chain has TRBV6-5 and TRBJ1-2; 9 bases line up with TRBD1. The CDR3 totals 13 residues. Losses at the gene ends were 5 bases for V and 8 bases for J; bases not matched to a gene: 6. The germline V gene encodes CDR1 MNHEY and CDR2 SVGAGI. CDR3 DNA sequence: TGTGCCAGCAGTCGGACAGGGGATAGCGGCTACACCTTC. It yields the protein CASSRTGDSGYTF.